This T cell receptor beta chain was recorded in a study of CD8 T cells in ankylosing spondylitis. Overall study results and limits: Researchers reportedly found disease-linked clones significantly enriched in matched ankylosing spondylitis synovial fluid. In ankylosing spondylitis blood, a motif of eight highly homologous TCR beta variants appeared characteristic. Earlier reports found some motif variants in synovial fluid and blood in reactive arthritis.

Germline values: CDR1 MNHNS, CDR2 SASEGT. This CDR3 has 13 amino acids. V shed 5 bases and J shed 6 bases, with 11 bases lying between them. 5'-RACE, quantitative and with molecular barcodes, yielded the TCR beta libraries. TCRdb recomputed calls from the 5' RACE reads with MiXCR, one row per CDR3 protein. The sample contains hundreds of thousands of distinct CDR3 sequences, 12% of which appear only once. Only a few counts were recorded for this clonotype. Its matching antigen is unknown. Specimen: blood, either unsorted or a sorted T cell fraction (not recorded which). The chain couples TRBV6-1 to TRBJ1-5; D is perhaps TRBD1 (5 bases). This TCR came from a male donor with ankylosing spondylitis. The CDR3 reads CASSRPGGQPQHF. For the CDR3, the DNA is TGTGCCAGCAGTCGACCCGGGGGTCAGCCCCAGCATTTT.